This T cell receptor beta chain comes out of a study of blood T cell repertoires in COVID-19. At the level of the study: Donors in the United States, Italy and Spain gave samples during acute or convalescent COVID-19. Sources were T cells, B-cell-depleted T cells, or PBMCs; the material itself was cDNA or gDNA.

There are 15 residues in the CDR3. The ends lost 3 bases at V and 6 bases at J; junction bases unmatched: 9. CDR1 and CDR2 (germline): SGDLS, YYNGEE. In the authors' workflow: The assay estimated nucleated cells by amplifying reference gene primers. Some clones are missing from TCRdb's copy, which holds only in-frame ones; the method was immunoSEQ multiplex PCR. V, J and clone size are taken as reported in that table, and D and trimming were inferred from the DNA itself. The table has fewer than 250,000 clones, roughly 80% seen once; the top ten hold roughly 2.7%. The material sequenced was peripheral blood. The receptor comes from a woman aged 70-85 years with active or convalescent COVID-19. The rearrangement joins TRBV9 to TRBJ1-1; 9 bases align to TRBD1. The CDR3 sequence is CASSAIRQGGSEAFF. The DNA of the CDR3 is TGTGCCAGCAGCGCCATCCGACAGGGGGGGTCTGAAGCTTTCTTT.